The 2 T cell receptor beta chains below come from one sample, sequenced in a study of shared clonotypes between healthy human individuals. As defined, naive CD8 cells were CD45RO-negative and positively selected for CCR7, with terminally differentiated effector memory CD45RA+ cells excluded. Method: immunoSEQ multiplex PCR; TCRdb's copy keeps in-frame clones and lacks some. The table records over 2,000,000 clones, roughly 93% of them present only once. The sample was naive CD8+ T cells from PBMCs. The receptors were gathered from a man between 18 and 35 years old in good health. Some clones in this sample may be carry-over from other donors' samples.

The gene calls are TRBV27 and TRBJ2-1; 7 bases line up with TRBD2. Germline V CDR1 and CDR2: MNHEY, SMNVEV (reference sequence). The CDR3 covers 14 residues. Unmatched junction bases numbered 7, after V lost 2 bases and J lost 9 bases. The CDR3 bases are TGTGCCAGCAGTTTAAGACTAGCCGGAATTGAGCAGTTCTTC. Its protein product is CASSLRLAGIEQFF.

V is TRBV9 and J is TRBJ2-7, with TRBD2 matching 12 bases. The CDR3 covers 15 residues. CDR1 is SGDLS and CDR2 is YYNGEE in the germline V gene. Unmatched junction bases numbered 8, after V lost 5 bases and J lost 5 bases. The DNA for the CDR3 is TGTGCCAGCAGACCGGGACTAGCGGGTCTCGACGAGCAGTACTTC. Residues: CASRPGLAGLDEQYF.